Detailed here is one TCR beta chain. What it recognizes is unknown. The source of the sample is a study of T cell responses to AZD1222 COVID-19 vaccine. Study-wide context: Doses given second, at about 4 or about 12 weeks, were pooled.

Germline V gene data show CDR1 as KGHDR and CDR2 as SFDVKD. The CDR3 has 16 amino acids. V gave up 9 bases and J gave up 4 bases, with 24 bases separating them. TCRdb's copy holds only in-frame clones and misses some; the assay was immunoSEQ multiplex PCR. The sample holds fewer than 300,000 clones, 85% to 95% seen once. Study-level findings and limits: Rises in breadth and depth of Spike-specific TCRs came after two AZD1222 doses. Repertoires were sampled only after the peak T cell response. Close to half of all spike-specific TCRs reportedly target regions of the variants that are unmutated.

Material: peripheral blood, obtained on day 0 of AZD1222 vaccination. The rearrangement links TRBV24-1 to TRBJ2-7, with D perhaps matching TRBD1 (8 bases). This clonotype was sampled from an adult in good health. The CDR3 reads CATGPGQDREEYEQYF. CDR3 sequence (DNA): TGTGCCACCGGGCCGGGACAGGATCGGGAGGAATACGAGCAGTACTTC.